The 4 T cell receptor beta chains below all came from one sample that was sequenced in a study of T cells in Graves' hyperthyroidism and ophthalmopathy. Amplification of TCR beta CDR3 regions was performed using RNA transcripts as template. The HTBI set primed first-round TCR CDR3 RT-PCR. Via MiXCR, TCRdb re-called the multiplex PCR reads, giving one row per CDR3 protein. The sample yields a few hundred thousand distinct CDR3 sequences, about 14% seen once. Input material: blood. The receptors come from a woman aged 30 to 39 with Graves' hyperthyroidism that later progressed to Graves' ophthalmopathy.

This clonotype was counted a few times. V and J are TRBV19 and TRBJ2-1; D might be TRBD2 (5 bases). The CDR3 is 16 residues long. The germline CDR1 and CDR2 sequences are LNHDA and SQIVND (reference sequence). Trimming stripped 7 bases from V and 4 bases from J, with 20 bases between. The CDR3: CASIQQPSAGYNEQFF. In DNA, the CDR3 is TGTGCCAGTATTCAGCAACCCTCGGCGGGTTACAATGAGCAGTTCTTC.

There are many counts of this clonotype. The CDR3: CASSLTQISRNEQFF. DNA for the CDR3: TGTGCCAGCAGCTTAACACAAATTAGCAGGAATGAGCAGTTCTTC. The chain carries TRBV6-1 and TRBJ2-1; D gene uncertain. The CDR3 has 15 amino acids. Trimming took off 6 bases at V and 7 bases at J, with 19 bases between the two ends. Germline CDR1 and CDR2: MNHNS and SASEGT.

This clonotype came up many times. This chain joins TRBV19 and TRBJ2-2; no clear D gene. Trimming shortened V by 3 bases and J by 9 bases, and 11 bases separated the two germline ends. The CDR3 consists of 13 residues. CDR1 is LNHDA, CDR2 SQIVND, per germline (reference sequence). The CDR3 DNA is TGTGCCAGTAGTATCCCCGCGACATGGGAGCTGTTTTTT. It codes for CASSIPATWELFF.

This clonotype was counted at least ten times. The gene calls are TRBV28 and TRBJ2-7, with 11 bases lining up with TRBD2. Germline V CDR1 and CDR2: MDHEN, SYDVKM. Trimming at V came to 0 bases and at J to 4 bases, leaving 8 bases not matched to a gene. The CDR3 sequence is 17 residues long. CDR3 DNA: TGTGCCAGCAGTTTATGGGGGACTAGCGGAACCAAATACGAGCAGTACTTC. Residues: CASSLWGTSGTKYEQYF.